The 20 T cell receptor beta chains below were found in one sample sequenced in a study of CD8 T cells in ankylosing spondylitis. Each CDR3 protein is one row after TCRdb ran MiXCR on the 5' RACE reads. The table has about 250,000 distinct CDR3 sequences, roughly a third seen once. The sequenced sample was blood, either unsorted or a sorted T cell fraction (not recorded which). The receptors come from a male donor with ankylosing spondylitis or in good health (not recorded which).

This chain joins TRBV12-3 or TRBV12-4 and TRBJ1-1; D not resolved. Trimming left V 5 bases short and J 5 bases short, with 6 bases between. This CDR3 has 11 amino acids. CDR3: CASSKVTEAFF. DNA of the CDR3: TGTGCCAGCAGTAAAGTTACTGAAGCTTTCTTT.

This clonotype was seen ten or more times. The CDR3 bases are TGCAGTGCTTCCCCCGGGACAGGGAAAGCTTTCTTT. Protein sequence: CSASPGTGKAFF. The chain is built from TRBV20-1 and TRBJ1-1; TRBD1 matches at 9 bases. CDR1 is DFQATT and CDR2 is SNEGSKA in the germline V gene (reference sequence). The CDR3 loop spans 12 amino acids. After removal of 5 bases from V and 9 bases from J, the junction contained 7 bases not matched to a gene.

This clonotype came up a few times. CDR3 protein: CASSLERLAAADTQYF. The CDR3 bases are TGTGCCAGCAGCTTAGAACGACTAGCAGCAGCAGATACGCAGTATTTT. V is TRBV7-9 and J is TRBJ2-3, with TRBD2 matching over 7 bases. The length of the CDR3 is 16 residues. Unmatched junction bases numbered 8, after V lost 1 base and J lost 4 bases. The V gene's germline CDR1 is SEHNR and CDR2 FQNEAQ (reference sequence).

This clonotype has more than one count but fewer than ten. The gene calls are TRBV15 and TRBJ2-3; TRBD2 matches at 13 bases. The CDR3 consists of 17 residues. Germline V lookup: CDR1 LNHNV, CDR2 YYDKDF (reference sequence). V shed 1 base and J 6 bases; nucleotides not matched to a gene: 7. The CDR3 region has the DNA TGTGCCACCAGCAGAGTCGGGACTAGCGGGATCGCGGATACGCAGTATTTT. It encodes CATSRVGTSGIADTQYF. Supplemented by reference TRBV15 and TRBJ2-3, the full variable domain reads DAMVIQNPRYQVTQFGKPVTLSCSQTLNHNVMYWYQQKSSQAPKLLFHYYDKDFNNEADTPDNFQSRRPNTSFCFLDIRSPGLGDTAMYLCATSRVGTSGIADTQYFGPGTRLTVL.

The chain couples TRBV7-6 to TRBJ2-7; D possibly matches TRBD1 or TRBD2 (5 bases each). V gave up 5 bases and J gave up 7 bases, with 15 bases separating them. From germline, CDR1 is SGHVS and CDR2 FNYEAQ. This CDR3 is built from 13 residues. The CDR3 sequence: CASSPRVGAEQYF. CDR3 bases: TGTGCCAGCAGCCCGAGGGTCGGGGCTGAGCAGTACTTC.

This chain joins TRBV11-2 and TRBJ1-6, with D perhaps TRBD1 (5 bases). This CDR3 comprises 15 residues. CDR1 SGHAT and CDR2 FQNNGV come from the germline V gene. Trimming left V 0 bases short and J 6 bases short, with 9 bases between. CDR3 nucleotide sequence: TGTGCCAGCAGCTTAGACGGCAGGGTTAATTCACCCCTCCACTTT. Its translation: CASSLDGRVNSPLHF.

The rearrangement joins TRBV20-1 to TRBJ2-5, with a possible D match to TRBD1 (6 bases). Germline CDR1 is DFQATT and CDR2 is SNEGSKA (reference sequence). The CDR3 runs to 13 residues. V lost 5 bases, J lost 0 bases, and 10 bases lay in between. In DNA, the CDR3 is TGCAGTGCTCCCGACAGGTACCAAGAGACCCAGTACTTC. It specifies CSAPDRYQETQYF.

This clonotype occurred a few times. The chain is built from TRBV5-5 and TRBJ2-4, with a possible D match to TRBD1 (5 bases). Germline assignment: CDR1 SGHKS and CDR2 YYEKEE (reference sequence). The CDR3 consists of 16 residues. With 0 bases removed from V and 1 base from J, the gap between germline ends came to 11 bases. In nucleotides, the CDR3 is TGTGCCAGCAGCTTGGCGTCAGGGAACGCCAAAAACATTCAGTACTTC. It specifies CASSLASGNAKNIQYF.

This clonotype was observed a handful of times. The rearrangement uses TRBV9 and TRBJ2-7; possibly TRBD1 for D (5 bases). V was clipped by 0 bases and J by 3 bases, with 13 bases between them. CDR1 and CDR2 (germline): SGDLS, YYNGEE. The CDR3 covers 15 residues. CDR3 sequence reads: CASSVEAGLGYEQYF. In nucleotides, the CDR3 is TGTGCCAGCAGCGTAGAGGCAGGGCTAGGCTACGAGCAGTACTTC.

The gene calls are TRBV9 and TRBJ2-3; 7 nucleotides agree with TRBD2. The CDR3 covers 15 residues. With 3 bases clipped from V and 1 base from J, the junction kept 5 bases outside the gene matches. Per the germline V gene, CDR1 is SGDLS and CDR2 is YYNGEE. The CDR3 DNA reads TGTGCCAGCAGCGGGGGACTATCAGGCACAGATACGCAGTATTTT. This sequence encodes CASSGGLSGTDTQYF.

The rearrangement links TRBV29-1 to TRBJ2-2, with 7 bases matching TRBD2. The CDR3 contains 14 residues. Trimming removed 8 bases from V and 6 bases from J; junction bases left unmatched: 12. Per the germline V gene, CDR1 is SQVTM and CDR2 is ANQGSEA. The DNA for the CDR3 is TGCAGCCCGGGGAGGGTCGGTTTGCCCGGGGAGCTGTTTTTT. It specifies CSPGRVGLPGELFF.

Notes on this clonotype: At one boundary the junction diverges from the germline segment, which might be a read error. J is TRBJ2-2 and V is TRBV11-3; D not resolved. Germline V gene sequence: CDR1 SGHNT, CDR2 YENEEA. The CDR3 is made up of 15 amino acids. CDR3 in DNA: TGTGCCAGCACCTTATCCCTTATGACGTCCGGGGAGCTGTTTTTT. Amino acids: CASTLSLMTSGELFF.

This clonotype appeared many times. The CDR3 region has the DNA TGCAGCGCGGAGCGGGGGGGGACAGATACGCAGTATTTT. Translation: CSAERGGTDTQYF. The chain carries TRBV29-1 and TRBJ2-3, with TRBD2 matching over 10 bases. After removal of 7 bases from V and 3 bases from J, the junction contained 4 bases not matched to a gene. Germline V gene sequence: CDR1 SQVTM, CDR2 ANQGSEA. The CDR3 is 13 residues long.

The rearrangement uses TRBV6-1 and TRBJ2-7, with D maybe TRBD2 (5 bases). This CDR3 has 15 residues. V was pared by 1 base and J by 0 bases, with 10 bases between. Germline CDR1 reads MNHNS; CDR2 reads SASEGT. CDR3 DNA sequence: TGTGCCAGCAGTGAAGGGACGGGAAGCTCCTACGAGCAGTACTTC. It codes for CASSEGTGSSYEQYF.

This clonotype has just a few counts. This sequence joins TRBV20-1 and TRBJ2-7; D perhaps matches TRBD2 (6 bases). V was cut by 0 bases and J by 2 bases, with 14 bases left in between. The CDR3 length is 15 residues. Germline V CDR1 and CDR2: DFQATT, SNEGSKA (reference sequence). Here the CDR3 DNA reads TGCAGTGCTAGAGATCATACGCGGGGTGCCTACGAGCAGTACTTC. This sequence encodes CSARDHTRGAYEQYF.

DNA of the CDR3: TGTGCCAGCAGTTACATGGAGGGGGCGCGGGGCTACACCTTC. Residues: CASSYMEGARGYTF. This chain connects TRBV6-5 to TRBJ1-2; 7 bases are a match to TRBD1. Germline V gene sequence: CDR1 MNHEY, CDR2 SVGAGI. CDR3 length equals 14 residues. Trimming took 2 bases from V and 8 from J; bases not matched to a gene: 8.

The V call is TRBV29-1, the J call TRBJ2-3, with 10 nucleotides matching TRBD1. CDR3 length: 14 residues. Germline CDR1 is SQVTM and CDR2 is ANQGSEA. After removal of 6 bases from V and 5 bases from J, the junction contained 8 bases not matched to a gene. CDR3 amino acids: CSVAGTGVGDTQYF. In DNA form, the CDR3 reads TGCAGCGTGGCCGGGACAGGGGTTGGAGATACGCAGTATTTT.

The gene calls are TRBV29-1 and TRBJ2-3; TRBD1 or TRBD2 may be the D gene (7 bases each). In germline, CDR1 is SQVTM, CDR2 ANQGSEA. V was pared by 8 bases and J by 3 bases, with 24 bases between. This CDR3 comprises 16 residues. The CDR3 here is CSLRGGETHRTDTQYF. In nucleotides, the CDR3 is TGCAGCCTCAGGGGGGGGGAGACGCACCGAACAGATACGCAGTATTTT.

This chain uses TRBV20-1 with TRBJ2-5; 10 bases line up with TRBD2. CDR1 is DFQATT and CDR2 is SNEGSKA in the germline V gene (reference sequence). V was pared by 5 bases and J by 5 bases, with 11 bases of the junction left unmatched. The CDR3 covers 15 residues. DNA for the CDR3: TGCAGTGCTGGGGGAGCGGGGGGGCTCGGGGAGACCCAGTACTTC. Translation gives CSAGGAGGLGETQYF.

In this sample, this clonotype turned up a few times. The DNA of the CDR3 is TGTGCCAGCAGGAGCACTAGCGGGGGCGCAGATACGCAGTATTTT. Translation: CASRSTSGGADTQYF. The chain links TRBV12-3 or TRBV12-4 to TRBJ2-3; TRBD2 aligns across 11 bases. J gave up 4 bases and V 6 bases, and 6 bases lay outside the gene matches. The CDR3 has 15 residues.